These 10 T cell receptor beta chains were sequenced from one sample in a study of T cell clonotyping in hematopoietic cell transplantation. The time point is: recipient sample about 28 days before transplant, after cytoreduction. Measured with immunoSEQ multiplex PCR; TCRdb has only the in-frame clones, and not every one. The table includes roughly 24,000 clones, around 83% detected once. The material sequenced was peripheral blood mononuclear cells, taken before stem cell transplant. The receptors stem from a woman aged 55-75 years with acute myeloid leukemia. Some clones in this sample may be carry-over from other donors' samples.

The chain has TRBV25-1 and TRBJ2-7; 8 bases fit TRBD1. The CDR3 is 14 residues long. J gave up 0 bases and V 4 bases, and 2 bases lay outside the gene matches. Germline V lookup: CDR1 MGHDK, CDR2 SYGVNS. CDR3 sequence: CASSGRGHSYEQYF. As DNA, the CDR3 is TGTGCCAGCAGTGGCAGGGGGCACTCCTACGAGCAGTACTTC.

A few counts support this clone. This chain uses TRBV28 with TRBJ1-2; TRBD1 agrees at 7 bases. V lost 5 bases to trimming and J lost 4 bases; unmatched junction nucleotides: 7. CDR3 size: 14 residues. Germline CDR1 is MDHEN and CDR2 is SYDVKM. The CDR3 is CASSTTGAFYGYTF. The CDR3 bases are TGTGCCAGCAGTACTACAGGGGCCTTCTATGGCTACACCTTC.

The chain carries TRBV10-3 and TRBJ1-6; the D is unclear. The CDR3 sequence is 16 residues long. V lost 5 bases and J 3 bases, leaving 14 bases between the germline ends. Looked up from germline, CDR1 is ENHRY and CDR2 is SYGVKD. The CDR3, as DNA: TGTGCCATCAGTACGGATCGGTCGATCTATAATTCACCCCTCCACTTT. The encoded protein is CAISTDRSIYNSPLHF.

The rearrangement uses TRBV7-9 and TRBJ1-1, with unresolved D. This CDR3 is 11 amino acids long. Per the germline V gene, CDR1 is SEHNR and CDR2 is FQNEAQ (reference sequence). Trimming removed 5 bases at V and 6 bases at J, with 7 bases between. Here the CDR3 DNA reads TGTGCCAGCAGCCCCTACTCTGAAGCTTTCTTT. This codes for CASSPYSEAFF.

For the CDR3, the DNA is TGCGCCAGCAGCTTACGCCCGACAGGAATAAACTATGGCTACACCTTC. Amino acid sequence: CASSLRPTGINYGYTF. V usage is TRBV5-1 and J usage is TRBJ1-2; weak D call: TRBD1 (6 bases). CDR3 length equals 16 residues. Germline CDR1 and CDR2: SGHRS and YFSETQ. Trimming removed 2 bases from V and 2 bases from J, with 16 bases in between.

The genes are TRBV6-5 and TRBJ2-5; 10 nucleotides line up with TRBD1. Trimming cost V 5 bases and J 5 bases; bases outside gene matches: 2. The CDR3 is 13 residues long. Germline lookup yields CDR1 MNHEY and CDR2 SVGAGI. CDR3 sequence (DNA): TGTGCCAGCAGTCGGACAGGGGGGGAGACCCAGTACTTC. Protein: CASSRTGGETQYF.

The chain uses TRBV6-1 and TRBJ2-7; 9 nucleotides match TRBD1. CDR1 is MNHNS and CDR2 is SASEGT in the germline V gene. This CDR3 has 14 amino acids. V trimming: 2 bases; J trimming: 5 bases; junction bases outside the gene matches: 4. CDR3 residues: CASSERGQGNEQYF. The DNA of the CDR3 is TGTGCCAGCAGTGAAAGGGGACAGGGCAACGAGCAGTACTTC.

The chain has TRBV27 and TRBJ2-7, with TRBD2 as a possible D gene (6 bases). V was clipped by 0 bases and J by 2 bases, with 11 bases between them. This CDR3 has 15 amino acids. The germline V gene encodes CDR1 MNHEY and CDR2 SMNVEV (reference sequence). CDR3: CASSLSTGATYEQYF. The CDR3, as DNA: TGTGCCAGCAGTTTATCGACGGGAGCCACCTACGAGCAGTACTTC.

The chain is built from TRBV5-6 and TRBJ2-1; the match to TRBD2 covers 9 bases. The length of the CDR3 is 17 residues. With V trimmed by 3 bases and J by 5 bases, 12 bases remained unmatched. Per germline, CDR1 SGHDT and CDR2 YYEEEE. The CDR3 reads CASSSPRTSGPNNEQFF. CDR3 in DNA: TGTGCCAGCAGCTCTCCCCGAACTAGCGGGCCCAACAATGAGCAGTTCTTC.

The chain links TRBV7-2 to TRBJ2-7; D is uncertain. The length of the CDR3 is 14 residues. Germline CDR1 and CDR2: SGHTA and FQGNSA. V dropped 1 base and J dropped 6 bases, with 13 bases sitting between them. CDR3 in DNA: TGTGCCAGCAGCTTAGGGTTGGGTTTGTCCGAGCAGTACTTC. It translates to CASSLGLGLSEQYF.